The 18 T cell receptor beta chains below were found in one sample sequenced in a study of shared clonotypes between healthy human individuals. Method: immunoSEQ multiplex PCR; TCRdb's copy keeps in-frame clones and lacks some. The sample includes around 450,000 clones, roughly 80% of them seen just once. The specimen was PBMCs. These receptor sequences come from a woman aged 40-49 years in good health. Some clones in this sample may be carry-over from other donors' samples.

This chain joins TRBV11-2 and TRBJ1-2; TRBD1 matches at 8 bases. CDR1 and CDR2 from the germline V gene are SGHAT and FQNNGV. J was trimmed by 3 bases and V by 2 bases; bases with no gene match: 8. This CDR3 region has 16 residues. CDR3 DNA sequence: TGTGCCAGCAGCTTAAATGGGGCAGGGGGCGACTATGGCTACACCTTC. Protein: CASSLNGAGGDYGYTF.

The chain has TRBV6-5 and TRBJ1-1; D remains unclear. This CDR3 contains 13 residues. The V end was cut by 5 bases, the J end by 1 base, with 8 bases between. Germline assignment: CDR1 MNHEY and CDR2 SVGAGI. CDR3 amino acids: CASSNRQNTEAFF. The CDR3 bases are TGTGCCAGCAGTAATCGACAGAACACTGAAGCTTTCTTT.

The chain combines TRBV4-2 with TRBJ2-5; 10 bases fit TRBD2. The assigned J gene may be wrong: the sequence end matches TRBJ2-7 better. The CDR3 sequence is 17 residues long. Germline CDR1 reads LGHNA; CDR2 reads YNFKEQ. This chain's CDR3 is CASSQVGTSGISYEQYF. The DNA for the CDR3 is TGTGCCAGCAGCCAAGTGGGAACTAGCGGGATTAGCTACGAGCAGTACTTC.

The chain recombines TRBV28 with TRBJ2-3; tentatively, D is TRBD2 (5 bases). Germline lookup yields CDR1 MDHEN and CDR2 SYDVKM. CDR3 length: 14 amino acids. Between the trimmed V and J ends, which lost 7 bases and 6 bases, there was a span of 17 bases. The CDR3: CASTVGSAFDTQYF. The CDR3 DNA reads as TGTGCCAGCACGGTAGGGAGCGCCTTCGATACGCAGTATTTT.

This clone was seen once. V gene TRBV5-4 combines with J gene TRBJ2-2; 8 bases agree with TRBD2. V shed 3 bases, J shed 6 bases, and the junction held 7 bases outside the gene matches. Germline values: CDR1 SGHNT, CDR2 YYREEE (reference sequence). The CDR3 spans 15 residues. The CDR3 DNA sequence: TGTGCCAGCAGCTCCCCAGCGGGAGTATCCGGGGAGCTGTTTTTT. It yields the protein CASSSPAGVSGELFF.

This clone was picked up a small number of times. The gene calls are TRBV7-9 and TRBJ2-3, with D unclear. The CDR3 is 13 residues long. The V gene's germline CDR1 is SEHNR and CDR2 FQNEAQ (reference sequence). Deletions cut 0 bases from V and 2 bases from J, with 3 bases between. As DNA, the CDR3 is TGTGCCAGCAGCTTAGCGAACACAGATACGCAGTATTTT. Translating gives CASSLANTDTQYF.

The table lists this clone with many counts. The rearrangement links TRBV5-6 to TRBJ2-2; TRBD2 is a possible D gene (6 bases). Looked up from germline, CDR1 is SGHDT and CDR2 is YYEEEE. V was shortened by 4 bases and J by 9 bases, with 16 bases between the two germline ends. The CDR3 spans 14 residues. For the CDR3, the DNA is TGTGCCAGCAGCCCCCCCGGGAGAGTGCGGGAGCTGTTTTTT. It translates to CASSPPGRVRELFF.

A single count supports this clone. V gene TRBV4-2 combines with J gene TRBJ1-2; D gene ambiguous. CDR1 and CDR2 (germline): LGHNA, YNFKEQ. V lost 0 bases to trimming and J lost 4 bases, with 9 bases between them. The CDR3 is made up of 14 amino acids. The CDR3: CASSQDPLTYGYTF. The CDR3 DNA follows: TGTGCCAGCAGCCAAGATCCACTGACCTATGGCTACACCTTC.

This clone was seen a handful of times. The genes are TRBV27 and TRBJ1-5; tentative D call: TRBD1 (6 bases). Between the trimmed V and J ends, which lost 5 bases and 2 bases, there was a span of 13 bases. Looked up from germline, CDR1 is MNHEY and CDR2 is SMNVEV (reference sequence). The CDR3 sequence is 15 residues long. In DNA, the CDR3 is TGTGCCAGCAGTCCCAGGGGTGTGGGCAATCAGCCCCAGCATTTT. Its protein product is CASSPRGVGNQPQHF.

The chain recombines TRBV10-1 with TRBJ2-5; the D gene is possibly TRBD1 (5 bases). There are 13 residues in the CDR3. Germline CDR1 reads WNHNN; CDR2 reads SYGVQD (reference sequence). Trimming pared 5 bases from V and 5 bases from J, leaving 12 bases between. CDR3 nucleotides: TGCGCCAGCAGTTCAGGGCAGTCGGAGACCCAGTACTTC. It translates to CASSSGQSETQYF.

The chain carries TRBV28 and TRBJ1-5; D gene uncertain. Trimming cost V 5 bases and J 0 bases, with 14 bases left between them. This CDR3 is 16 amino acids long. Germline V lookup: CDR1 MDHEN, CDR2 SYDVKM. Written as DNA, the CDR3 is TGTGCCAGCAGTCTACCGCGAGGAAGTAGCAATCAGCCCCAGCATTTT. It codes for CASSLPRGSSNQPQHF.

There are a few counts of this clone. The V and J genes are TRBV6-1 and TRBJ2-2; no firm D call. The CDR3 extends over 14 amino acids. Trimming left V 6 bases short and J 2 bases short, with 10 bases between. The germline CDR1 and CDR2 sequences are MNHNS and SASEGT. DNA of the CDR3: TGTGCCAGCAGATTGGACGGAAACACCGGGGAGCTGTTTTTT. Translated, it gives CASRLDGNTGELFF.

The chain links TRBV5-1 to TRBJ1-1; a weak D match, TRBD1 (5 bases). The CDR3 is 13 residues long. Germline-derived CDR1 and CDR2 are SGHRS and YFSETQ. Trimming left V 4 bases short and J 4 bases short, with 11 bases between. The CDR3 nucleotides read TGCGCCAGCAGCCCGACAGCATTCACTGAAGCTTTCTTT. As protein: CASSPTAFTEAFF.

This clone has just a few counts. J is TRBJ1-2 and V is TRBV7-9; D is unresolved. Trimming pared 3 bases from V and 8 bases from J, leaving 10 bases between. The CDR3 length is 12 residues. Germline V gene sequence: CDR1 SEHNR, CDR2 FQNEAQ (reference sequence). CDR3 region: CASSLAREGYTF. The CDR3 region has the DNA TGTGCCAGCAGCTTGGCTCGCGAGGGCTACACCTTC.

The rearrangement joins TRBV18 to TRBJ2-1; 10 bases fit TRBD1. The V segment lost 5 bases and the J segment 5 bases; nucleotides outside the gene matches: 9. CDR1 is KGHSH and CDR2 is LQKENI in the germline V gene. The CDR3 runs 16 residues. CDR3 protein: CASSYTTGGAHNEQFF. The CDR3 DNA sequence: TGTGCCAGCTCATACACGACAGGGGGCGCCCACAATGAGCAGTTCTTC.

This chain connects TRBV7-3 to TRBJ1-2; D is unresolved. Germline loops: CDR1 SGHTA, CDR2 FQGTGA. V shed 4 bases and J shed 0 bases, with 6 bases lying between them. The CDR3 is 13 amino acids. The CDR3 DNA reads TGTGCCAGCAGCTCGCCCGCTAACTATGGCTACACCTTC. Its translation is CASSSPANYGYTF.

V usage is TRBV29-1 and J usage is TRBJ1-1; 7 positions match TRBD1. Germline loops: CDR1 SQVTM, CDR2 ANQGSEA. Trimming took 7 bases from V and 0 from J; bases not matched to a gene: 5. The CDR3 has 13 amino acids. CDR3 amino acids: CSARGQVNTEAFF. CDR3 in DNA: TGCAGCGCACGTGGACAGGTGAACACTGAAGCTTTCTTT.

CDR3 sequence reads: CASSYGGQVSYEQYF. Written as DNA, the CDR3 is TGTGCCAGCAGCTACGGGGGACAGGTTTCCTACGAGCAGTACTTC. The V gene is TRBV7-8, the J gene TRBJ2-7; 8 bases line up with TRBD1. V was pared by 4 bases and J by 1 base, with 6 bases of the junction left unmatched. The germline gives CDR1 SGHVS, CDR2 FQNEAQ. The CDR3 is 15 amino acids.